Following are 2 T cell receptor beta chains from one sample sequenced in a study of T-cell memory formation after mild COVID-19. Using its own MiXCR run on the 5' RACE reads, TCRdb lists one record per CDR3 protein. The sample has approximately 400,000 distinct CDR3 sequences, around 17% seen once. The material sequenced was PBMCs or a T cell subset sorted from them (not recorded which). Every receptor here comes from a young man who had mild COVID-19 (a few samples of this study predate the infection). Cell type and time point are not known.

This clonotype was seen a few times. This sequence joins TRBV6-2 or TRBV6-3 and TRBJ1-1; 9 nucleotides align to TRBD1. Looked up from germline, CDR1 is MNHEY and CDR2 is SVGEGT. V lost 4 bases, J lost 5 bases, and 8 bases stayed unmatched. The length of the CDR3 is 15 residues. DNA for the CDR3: TGTGCCAGCAGTTCGACCGGGACAGGGAGGACTGAAGCTTTCTTT. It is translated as CASSSTGTGRTEAFF.

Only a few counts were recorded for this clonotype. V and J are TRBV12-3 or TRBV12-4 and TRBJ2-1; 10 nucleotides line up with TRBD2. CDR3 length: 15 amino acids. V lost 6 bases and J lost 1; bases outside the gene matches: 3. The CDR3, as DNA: TGTGCCAGCAGGCTACTAGCGGGGTCCTACAATGAGCAGTTCTTC. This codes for CASRLLAGSYNEQFF.